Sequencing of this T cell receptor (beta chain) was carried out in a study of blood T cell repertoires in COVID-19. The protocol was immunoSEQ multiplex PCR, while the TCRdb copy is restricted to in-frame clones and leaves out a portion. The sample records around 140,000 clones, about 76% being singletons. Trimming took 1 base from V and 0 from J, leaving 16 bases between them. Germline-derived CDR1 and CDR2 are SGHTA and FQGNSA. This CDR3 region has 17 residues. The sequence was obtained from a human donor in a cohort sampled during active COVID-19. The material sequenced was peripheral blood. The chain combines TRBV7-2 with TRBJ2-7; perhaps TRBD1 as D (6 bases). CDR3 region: CASSLGDITPSSYEQYF. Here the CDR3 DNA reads TGTGCCAGCAGCTTAGGGGACATTACCCCCTCCTCCTACGAGCAGTACTTC.